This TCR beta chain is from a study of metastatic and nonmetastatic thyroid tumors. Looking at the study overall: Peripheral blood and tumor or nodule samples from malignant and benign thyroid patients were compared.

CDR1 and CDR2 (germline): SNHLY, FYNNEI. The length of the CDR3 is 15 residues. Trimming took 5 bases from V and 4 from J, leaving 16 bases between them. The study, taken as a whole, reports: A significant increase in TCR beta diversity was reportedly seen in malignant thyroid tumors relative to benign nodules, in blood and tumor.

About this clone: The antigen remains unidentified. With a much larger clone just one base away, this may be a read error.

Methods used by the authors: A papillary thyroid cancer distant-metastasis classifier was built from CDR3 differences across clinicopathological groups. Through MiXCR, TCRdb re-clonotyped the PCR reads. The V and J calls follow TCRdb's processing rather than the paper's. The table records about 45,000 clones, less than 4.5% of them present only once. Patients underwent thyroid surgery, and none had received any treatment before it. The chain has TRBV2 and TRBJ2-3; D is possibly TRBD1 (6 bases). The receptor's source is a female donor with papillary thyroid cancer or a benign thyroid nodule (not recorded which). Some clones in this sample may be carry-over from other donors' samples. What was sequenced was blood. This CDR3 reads CASSLGQGRADTQYF. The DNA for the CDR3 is TGTGCCAGCAGTCTGGGCCAGGGGCGCGCAGATACGCAGTATTTT. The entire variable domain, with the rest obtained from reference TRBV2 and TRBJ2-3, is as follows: EPEVTQTPSHQVTQMGQEVILRCVPISNHLYFYWYRQILGQKVEFLVSFYNNEISEKSEIFDDQFSVERPDGSNFTLKIRSTKLEDSAMYFCASSLGQGRADTQYFGPGTRLTVL.